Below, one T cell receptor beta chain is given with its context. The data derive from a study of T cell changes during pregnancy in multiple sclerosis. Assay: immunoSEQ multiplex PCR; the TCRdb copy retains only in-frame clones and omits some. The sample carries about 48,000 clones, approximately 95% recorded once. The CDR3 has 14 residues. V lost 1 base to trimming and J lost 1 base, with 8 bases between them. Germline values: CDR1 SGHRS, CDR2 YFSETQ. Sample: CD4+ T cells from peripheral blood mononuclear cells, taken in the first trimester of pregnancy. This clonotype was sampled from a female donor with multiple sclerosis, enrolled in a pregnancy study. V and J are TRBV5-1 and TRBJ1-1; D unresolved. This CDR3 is CASSLRAGNTEAFF. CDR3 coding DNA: TGCGCCAGCAGCTTGCGCGCTGGGAACACTGAAGCTTTCTTT.